This section outlines one T cell receptor beta chain sequence together with its context. It lacks a known antigen. It has no much larger one-base neighbor in the sample; base qualities were not kept. From the cysteine up to the phenylalanine, the CDR3 has a length of 16 residues. Just CDR3 DNA is preserved here, 48 bases in frame from base 1. V lost 0 bases and J lost 4 bases, and the count of bases not matched to a germline gene is 6. CDR1 and CDR2 (SGHRS, YFSETQ) derive from the germline V gene. Library method: the immunoSEQ multiplex PCR assay. Held by TCRdb, this immuneACCESS table contains in-frame sequences only and omits some clones. Under half of the omission traces to an unresolved V gene where checked; the cause of the rest is unknown. In this sample the table shows hundreds of thousands of clones, 75% to 85% of which occur a single time. About 0.014% of the sample belongs to the ten largest clones.

The data were taken from a study of shared T cell receptors in the human thymus (dated by TCRdb to about 2021). For context, the study as a whole: The study examined how self-reactive, shared T-cell receptor alpha chains are generated in the human thymus.

The sample also formed part of further work on human thymus T cells. The second study's authors report: Donors were immunologically healthy infants undergoing open corrective cardiac surgery for congenital heart defects in Finland. Thymus tissue was obtained as surgical resects removed during corrective cardiac surgery. Biased V and J gene segment usage appeared to be present in both thymic and peripheral blood repertoires. According to the related research, thymic TCR repertoires were highly overlapping among unrelated individuals. The study characterized TCR alpha and beta repertoires from roughly eight infant thymus samples and a few related peripheral blood samples. Donor ages ranging from about 7 to 250 days were recorded, and over 5 male and a couple of female infants were included in the cohort. After being mechanically released from the tissue, thymocytes were kept at -70 degrees C in pellets of about 8.5-32 million cells. A QIAsymphony instrument was used to extract genomic DNA from frozen cell pellets. TCRB and TCRAD loci were amplified from a standardized quantity of quality-controlled genomic DNA using the immunoSEQ multiplex PCR assay. The V(D)J region was spanned by amplicons of a length sufficient to cover the CDR3 and to identify V and J genes. Amplicon sequencing was performed on an Illumina platform through the commercial immunoSEQ service. Primer bias and sequencing errors were corrected as previously described, and TCRAD and TCRB were defined on the basis of the IMGT database. The repertoires were analysed using immunoSEQ Analyzer 3.0 and VDJTools for basic statistics, V/J segment usage, diversity estimates, rarefaction and pairwise overlap. Diversity was estimated with Chao1, ChaoE, Efron-Thisted, Shannon and inverse Simpson indices, and also on datasets down-sampled to the smallest sample. Repertoire overlap was determined by strict matching of CDR3 nucleotide sequence, V gene and J gene, and Jaccard-based multidimensional scaling clustering was applied. On average, thymus samples gave 750,000 to 1,000,000 unique TCRB clonotypes, whereas blood samples gave roughly 80,000.

Here the chain combines TRBV5-1 and TRBJ2-1, with 8 central nucleotides matching TRBD2. The origin of this receptor is a boy under three years old with a congenital heart defect. Donor details come from another sample of the same person, matched by shared clones. The sequencing input was thymocytes. Here is the DNA: TGCGCCAGCAGCTTGGGGCGTAGCGGGGATTACAATGAGCAGTTCTTC. Its translation reads: CASSLGRSGDYNEQFF.